This entry is about one T cell receptor beta chain. Its target antigen remains unknown. There are no base qualities to consult, and no much larger clone falls within one base. The data are from a study of T cells after posttransplantation cyclophosphamide (dated by TCRdb to the mid-2010s). For the wider study: T cell repertoire reconstitution was tracked by TRB sequencing after myeloablative bone marrow transplantation in which posttransplantation cyclophosphamide was used as GVHD prophylaxis. Samples from 35 PTCy-treated patients, along with samples from about 17 of their related bone marrow donors, underwent antigen receptor sequencing. Blood from all 35 or so PTCy patients who had 1-year posttransplant specimens underwent TRB sequencing. In 3 patients, up to about 3 additional blood samples taken between 2 and 5.2 years after transplant also underwent TRB sequencing, as did pretransplant blood from 4 patients. Because TRA and TRB clonality correlated tightly in under 10 samples, later TCR analyses were limited to TRB. Public TRB sequences were queried against a database of over 3,500 sequences associated with responses to pathogens, tumor antigens, self-antigens and alloantigens. Study-wide conclusions, independent of this receptor: The TRB repertoires of T cells infiltrating skin or GI tract showed only limited overlap with the TRB repertoires of T cells in blood. Across around 40 patients, TRB clonality was highly associated with recipient CMV seropositivity and CMV reactivation, and diversity in PTCy patients was similar to diversity in CNI/methotrexate controls. At 1-2 months, donor-recipient similarity was low but rose over the first year, and the later blood repertoires were often dominated by donor CD8+ memory clones.

TRB sequencing used genomic DNA with the immunoSEQ assay at survey resolution or the hsTCRB kit. On the study's bioinformatics: The immunoSEQ software handled initial read processing, and the LymphoSeq R package was used for repertoire analyses. Clonality was calculated as 1 minus normalized Shannon entropy, and the Gini coefficient was also calculated for each TRB dataset. To infer phenotypes in unsorted samples, TRB sequences from sorted subsets of the recipient or donor were mapped onto the unsorted samples of the same recipient. Entries here come from immuneACCESS through TCRdb and include only in-frame sequences with V and J called. Some clones fail to appear in such tables; in the studies checked, an unresolved V gene covers under half of the shortfall, and the cause of the remainder is unknown. Clonal size and the V and J genes are those of that table, whereas D and trimming came from the DNA. The sample contains approximately 39,000 clones, over 75% of them found a single time. About 8% of the sample rests with the top ten.

The CDR3 numbers 16 residues from cysteine through phenylalanine. Just the 48-base CDR3 DNA is kept, in frame starting at base 1. Trimming removed 3 bases from V and 5 bases from J; the gene matches leave 8 bases unexplained. CDR1 SGHRS and CDR2 YFSETQ were looked up in the germline V gene. The treatment or condition label for this specimen denotes: high-dose cyclophosphamide on days +3 and +4 as single-agent GVHD prophylaxis. Patients in the PTCy group got busulfan and fludarabine conditioning, a marrow graft from a related or unrelated donor, and cyclophosphamide on days +3 and +4. The PTCy-treated patients were drawn from a prospective, multi-institutional clinical trial. Mononuclear cells from peripheral blood and bone marrow were separated by Ficoll-Hypaque density centrifugation and then cryopreserved. FACS on a FACSAria II was used to sort CD4+ and CD8+ T cells, including the naive and memory subsets.

Specimen: CD4+ T cells sorted from blood, collected approximately 2,000 days after a stem cell transplant with posttransplant cyclophosphamide. This receptor was identified in a female patient aged 40-50 years who received an allogeneic stem cell transplant from a related donor, was CMV-positive, and had no GVHD. Some T cells may originate with the graft donor following a transplant. The chain uses TRBV5-1 and TRBJ2-2; 9 bases in the junction line up with TRBD2. The CDR3 reads CASSSSGLARTGELFF. The nucleotide sequence reads as follows: TGCGCCAGCAGCTCGTCAGGACTAGCGAGGACCGGGGAGCTGTTTTTT.